The T cell receptor beta chain under discussion was sequenced for a study of T cell clones after liver transplantation. Study context: Draws occurred before transplant, before withdrawal, and after complete or failed withdrawal.

To note about this clone: Its antigen is still unknown.

Study outcomes and limitations: Post-transplant, graft-donor-reactive CD4 TCRbeta sequences in blood dropped significantly in most of the 8 subjects.

Generated by immunoSEQ multiplex PCR, the TCRdb table keeps only in-frame clones and is missing some. The data contain under 150,000 clones, 90% of them seen just once; the ten biggest clones take up approximately 0.88%. This CDR3 spans 12 amino acids. CDR1 and CDR2 from the germline V gene are LNHDA and SQIVND (reference sequence). V was cut by 5 bases and J by 1 base, with 4 bases left in between. The chain joins TRBV19 to TRBJ2-3; D is unresolved. The source was CD4+ T cells from blood, collected 12 months after liver transplant. This TCR was recovered from a human patient who received a liver transplant. The graft donor may have contributed some T cells. CDR3 loop: CASSPRTDTQYF. The CDR3 DNA follows: TGTGCCAGTAGTCCCCGCACAGATACGCAGTATTTT.